This T cell receptor beta chain derives from a study of tissue T cells after allogeneic stem cell transplantation. There are 16 residues in the CDR3. In germline, CDR1 is SGHDT, CDR2 FRDEAV. The trim removed 1 base at V and 0 bases at J, leaving 4 bases unmatched. The method was immunoSEQ multiplex PCR; TCRdb's version includes in-frame clones alone and lacks a portion of them. The sample records about 22,000 clones, 55% to 75% being singletons. About this clone: Genes here carry mouse names. The read halts 1 residue ahead of the CDR3 end, with the missing end drawn from the germline J gene.

The sequenced sample consisted of spleen. The V and J genes are TRBV14 and TRBJ2-3, with 8 bases lining up with TRBD2. The receptor's source is a female BALB/c mouse in good health. The MHC haplotype recorded for the strain is H2-d. The CDR3 region is CASSFMLGGSAETLYF. The CDR3 DNA, read in part, is TGTGCCAGCAGTTTCATGCTGGGGGGTAGTGCAGAAACGCTGTAT.